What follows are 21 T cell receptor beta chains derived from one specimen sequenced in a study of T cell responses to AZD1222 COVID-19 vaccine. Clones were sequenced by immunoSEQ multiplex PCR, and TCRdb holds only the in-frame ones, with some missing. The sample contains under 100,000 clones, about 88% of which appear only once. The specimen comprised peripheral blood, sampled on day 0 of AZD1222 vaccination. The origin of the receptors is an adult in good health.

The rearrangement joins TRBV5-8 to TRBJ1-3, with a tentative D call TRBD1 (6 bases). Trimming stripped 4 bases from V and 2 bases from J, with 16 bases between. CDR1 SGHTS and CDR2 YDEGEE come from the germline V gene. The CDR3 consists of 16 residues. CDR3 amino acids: CASSLLSGEAGNTIYF. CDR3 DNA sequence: TGTGCCAGCAGCCTATTGTCAGGGGAGGCTGGAAACACCATATATTTT. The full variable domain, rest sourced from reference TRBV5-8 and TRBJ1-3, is EAGVTQSPTHLIKTRGQQATLRCSPISGHTSVYWYQQALGLGLQFLLWYDEGEERNRGNFPPRFSGRQFPNYSSELNVNALELEDSALYLCASSLLSGEAGNTIYFGEGSWLTVV.

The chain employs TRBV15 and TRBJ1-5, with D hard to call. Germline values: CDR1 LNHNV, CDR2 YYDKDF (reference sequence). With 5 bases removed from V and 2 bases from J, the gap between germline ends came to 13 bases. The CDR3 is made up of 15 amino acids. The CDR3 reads CATSSLTRGNQPQHF. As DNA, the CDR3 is TGTGCCACCAGCTCCCTGACGAGGGGCAATCAGCCCCAGCATTTT.

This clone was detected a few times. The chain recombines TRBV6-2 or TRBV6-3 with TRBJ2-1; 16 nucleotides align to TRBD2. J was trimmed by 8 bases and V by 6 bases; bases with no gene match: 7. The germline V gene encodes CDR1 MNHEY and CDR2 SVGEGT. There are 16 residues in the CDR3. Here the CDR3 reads CASSPGTSGGADEQFF. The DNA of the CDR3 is TGTGCCAGCAGCCCCGGGACTAGCGGGGGGGCCGATGAGCAGTTCTTC.

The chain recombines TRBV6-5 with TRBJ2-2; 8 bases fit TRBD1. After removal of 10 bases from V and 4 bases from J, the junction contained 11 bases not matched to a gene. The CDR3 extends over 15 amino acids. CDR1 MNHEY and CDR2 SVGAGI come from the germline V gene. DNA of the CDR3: TGTGCCACCCTGCGGGGCAGGGGGCCCACCGGGGAGCTGTTTTTT. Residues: CATLRGRGPTGELFF.

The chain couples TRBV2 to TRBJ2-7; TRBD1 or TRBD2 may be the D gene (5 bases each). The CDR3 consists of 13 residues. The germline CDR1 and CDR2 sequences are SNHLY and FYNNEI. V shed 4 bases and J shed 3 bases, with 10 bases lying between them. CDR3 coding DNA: TGTGCCAGCAGTGCGGGACGACTCTACGAGCAGTACTTC. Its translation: CASSAGRLYEQYF.

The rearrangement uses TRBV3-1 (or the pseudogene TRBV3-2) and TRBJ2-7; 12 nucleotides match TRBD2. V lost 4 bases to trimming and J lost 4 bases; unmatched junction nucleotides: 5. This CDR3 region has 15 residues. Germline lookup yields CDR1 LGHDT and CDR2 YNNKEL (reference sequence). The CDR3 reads CASSLGLAGSYEQYF. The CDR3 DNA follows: TGTGCCAGCAGCCTTGGACTAGCGGGGTCGTACGAGCAGTACTTC.

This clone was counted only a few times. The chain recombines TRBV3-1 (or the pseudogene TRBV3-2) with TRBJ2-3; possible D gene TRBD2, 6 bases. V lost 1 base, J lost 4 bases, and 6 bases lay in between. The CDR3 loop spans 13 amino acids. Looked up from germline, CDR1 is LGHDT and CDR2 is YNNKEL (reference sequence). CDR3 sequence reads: CASSQGDSDTQYF. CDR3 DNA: TGTGCCAGCAGCCAAGGGGACTCAGATACGCAGTATTTT.

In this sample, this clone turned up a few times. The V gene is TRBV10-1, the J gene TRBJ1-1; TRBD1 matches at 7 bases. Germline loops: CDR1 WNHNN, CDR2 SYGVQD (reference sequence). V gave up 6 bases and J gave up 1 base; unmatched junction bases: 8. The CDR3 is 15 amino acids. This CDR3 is CASSYRDSENTEAFF. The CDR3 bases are TGCGCCAGCAGCTACCGGGACAGCGAGAACACTGAAGCTTTCTTT.

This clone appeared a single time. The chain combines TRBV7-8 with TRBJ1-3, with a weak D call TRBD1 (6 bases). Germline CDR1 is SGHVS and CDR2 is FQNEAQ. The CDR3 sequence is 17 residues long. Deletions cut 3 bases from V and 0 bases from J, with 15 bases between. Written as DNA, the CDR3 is TGTGCCAGCAGCTTCTGGGGCAGGGGAAACTCTGGAAACACCATATATTTT. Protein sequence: CASSFWGRGNSGNTIYF.

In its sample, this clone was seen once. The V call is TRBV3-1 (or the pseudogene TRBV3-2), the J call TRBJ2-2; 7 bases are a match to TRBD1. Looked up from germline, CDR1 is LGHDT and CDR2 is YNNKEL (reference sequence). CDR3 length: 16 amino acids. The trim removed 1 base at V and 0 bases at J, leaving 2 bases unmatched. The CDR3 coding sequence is TGTGCCAGCAGCCAAGCCGGGACAGCGAACACCGGGGAGCTGTTTTTT. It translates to CASSQAGTANTGELFF.

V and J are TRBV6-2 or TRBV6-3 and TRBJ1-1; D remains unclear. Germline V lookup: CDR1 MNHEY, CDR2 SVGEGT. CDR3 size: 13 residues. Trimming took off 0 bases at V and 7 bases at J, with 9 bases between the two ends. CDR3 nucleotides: TGTGCCAGCAGTTACTCGAGAAAGGTTGAAGCTTTCTTT. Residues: CASSYSRKVEAFF.

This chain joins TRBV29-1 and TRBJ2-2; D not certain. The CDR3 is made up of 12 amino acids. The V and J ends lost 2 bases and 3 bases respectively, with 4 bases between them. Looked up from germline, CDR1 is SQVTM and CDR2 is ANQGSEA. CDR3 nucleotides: TGCAGCGTTGAACCTGACACCGGGGAGCTGTTTTTT. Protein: CSVEPDTGELFF.

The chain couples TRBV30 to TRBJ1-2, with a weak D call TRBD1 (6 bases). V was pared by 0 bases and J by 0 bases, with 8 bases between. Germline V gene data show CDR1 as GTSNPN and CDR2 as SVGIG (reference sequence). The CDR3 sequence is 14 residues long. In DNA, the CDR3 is TGTGCCTGGAGTGTGGACAGCCCTAACTATGGCTACACCTTC. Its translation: CAWSVDSPNYGYTF.

CDR3 nucleotide sequence: TGTGCCAGCAGTTTAACCCTTCGGACGTTCTCTGGAAACACCATATATTTT. Translating it yields CASSLTLRTFSGNTIYF. The J gene is TRBJ1-3, the V gene TRBV28; D gene ambiguous. From germline, CDR1 is MDHEN and CDR2 SYDVKM. Trimming shortened V by 2 bases and J by 0 bases, and 14 bases separated the two germline ends. This CDR3 has 17 residues.

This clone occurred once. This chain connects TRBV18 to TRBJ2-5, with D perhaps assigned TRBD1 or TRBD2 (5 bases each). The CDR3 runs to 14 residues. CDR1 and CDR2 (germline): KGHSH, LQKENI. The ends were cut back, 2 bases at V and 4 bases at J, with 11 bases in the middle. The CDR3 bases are TGTGCCAGCTCACCAGGGACGGCCGGAGAGACCCAGTACTTC. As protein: CASSPGTAGETQYF.

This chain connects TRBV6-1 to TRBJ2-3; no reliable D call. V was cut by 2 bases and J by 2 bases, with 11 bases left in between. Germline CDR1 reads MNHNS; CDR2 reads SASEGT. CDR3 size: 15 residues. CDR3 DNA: TGTGCCAGCAGTGAATCGGTCCCGTCCACAGATACGCAGTATTTT. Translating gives CASSESVPSTDTQYF.

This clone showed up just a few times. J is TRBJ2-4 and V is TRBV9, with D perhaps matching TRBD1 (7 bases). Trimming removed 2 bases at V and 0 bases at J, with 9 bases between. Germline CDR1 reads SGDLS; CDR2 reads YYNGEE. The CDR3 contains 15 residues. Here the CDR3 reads CASSVQGGAKNIQYF. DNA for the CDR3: TGTGCCAGCAGCGTTCAGGGGGGAGCCAAAAACATTCAGTACTTC. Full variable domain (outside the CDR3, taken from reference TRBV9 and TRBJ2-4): DSGVTQTPKHLITATGQRVTLRCSPRSGDLSVYWYQQSLDQGLQFLIQYYNGEERAKGNILERFSAQQFPDLHSELNLSSLELGDSALYFCASSVQGGAKNIQYFGAGTRLSVL.

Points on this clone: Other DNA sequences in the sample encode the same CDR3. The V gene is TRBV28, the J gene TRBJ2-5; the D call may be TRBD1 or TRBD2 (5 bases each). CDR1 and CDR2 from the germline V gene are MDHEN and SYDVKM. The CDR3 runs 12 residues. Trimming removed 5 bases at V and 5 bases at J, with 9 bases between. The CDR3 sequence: CASSGGSETQYF. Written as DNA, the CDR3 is TGTGCCAGCAGTGGGGGTAGCGAGACCCAGTACTTC.

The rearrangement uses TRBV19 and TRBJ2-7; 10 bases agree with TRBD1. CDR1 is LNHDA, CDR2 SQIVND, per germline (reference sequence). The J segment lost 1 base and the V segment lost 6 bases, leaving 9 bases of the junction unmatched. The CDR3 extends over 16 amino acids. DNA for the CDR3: TGTGCCAGTAGGTTCTCTGGGACAGGGGAATCCTACGAGCAGTACTTC. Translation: CASRFSGTGESYEQYF.

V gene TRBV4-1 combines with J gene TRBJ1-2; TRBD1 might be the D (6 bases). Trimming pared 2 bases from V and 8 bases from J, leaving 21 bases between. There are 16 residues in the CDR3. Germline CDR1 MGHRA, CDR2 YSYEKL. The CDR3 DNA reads TGCGCCAGCAGCCAATCCCTCGGCAGGGGAGTGGACGGCTACACCTTC. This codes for CASSQSLGRGVDGYTF.

Here the CDR3 reads CAISQADRGVTEAFF. The CDR3 bases are TGTGCCATCAGTCAAGCGGACAGGGGGGTCACTGAAGCTTTCTTT. V is TRBV10-3 and J is TRBJ1-1; 10 bases line up with TRBD1. V shed 5 bases, J shed 4 bases, and the junction held 7 bases outside the gene matches. This CDR3 has 15 residues. The germline gives CDR1 ENHRY, CDR2 SYGVKD.